These 14 T cell receptor beta chains share one sample of origin, sequenced in a study of T cells after yellow fever vaccination. TCRdb fed the 5' RACE reads into MiXCR, producing one record per CDR3 protein. The sample holds 200,000 to 300,000 distinct CDR3 sequences, under 15% seen once. The material was CD4+ T cells sorted from PBMCs, obtained 45 days after the yellow fever booster vaccination. All receptors come from a man under 40 who received the YFV17D yellow fever vaccine.

CDR3 loop: CASSRRAGETQYF. The CDR3 DNA is TGTGCCAGCAGCCGGAGGGCCGGAGAGACCCAGTACTTC. The chain couples TRBV6-1 to TRBJ2-5; tentatively, D is TRBD2 (6 bases). Germline V gives CDR1 MNHNS, CDR2 SASEGT. Between the trimmed V and J ends, which lost 6 bases and 4 bases, there was a span of 12 bases. This CDR3 spans 13 amino acids.

This clonotype was found many times. The chain has TRBV5-4 and TRBJ1-1; D call uncertain. The CDR3 is made up of 13 amino acids. With 5 bases removed from V and 2 bases from J, the gap between germline ends came to 10 bases. Looked up from germline, CDR1 is SGHNT and CDR2 is YYREEE (reference sequence). This CDR3 reads CASSSNSNTEAFF. CDR3 DNA sequence: TGTGCCAGCAGTTCCAACAGTAACACTGAAGCTTTCTTT.

This clonotype has only a few counts. This chain uses TRBV5-1 with TRBJ2-3; TRBD1 agrees at 7 bases. Germline V gives CDR1 SGHRS, CDR2 YFSETQ. V shed 4 bases and J 2 bases; nucleotides not matched to a gene: 7. This CDR3 is 15 amino acids long. Here the CDR3 reads CASSKPGQTTDTQYF. DNA of the CDR3: TGCGCCAGCAGCAAACCGGGACAGACCACAGATACGCAGTATTTT.

The gene calls are TRBV5-1 and TRBJ2-1, with a tentative D call TRBD1 (5 bases). V was trimmed by 0 bases and J by 4 bases, leaving 8 bases between them. Germline CDR1 reads SGHRS; CDR2 reads YFSETQ. CDR3 length: 14 amino acids. The CDR3 nucleotides are TGCGCCAGCAGCTTGGACAGGAGATACAATGAGCAGTTCTTC. Residues: CASSLDRRYNEQFF. The entire variable domain, with the rest obtained from reference TRBV5-1 and TRBJ2-1, is as follows: KAGVTQTPRYLIKTRGQQVTLSCSPISGHRSVSWYQQTPGQGLQFLFEYFSETQRNKGNFPGRFSGRQFSNSRSEMNVSTLELGDSALYLCASSLDRRYNEQFFGPGTRLTVL.

There are a few counts of this clonotype. This chain joins TRBV20-1 and TRBJ2-5; the D gene is possibly TRBD2 (5 bases). V was shortened by 1 base and J by 10 bases, with 16 bases between the two germline ends. Germline CDR1 DFQATT, CDR2 SNEGSKA (reference sequence). The CDR3 is 13 amino acids. The chain's CDR3 is CSARATEVLSQYF. CDR3 in DNA: TGCAGTGCTAGAGCCACGGAGGTTCTCAGCCAGTACTTC.

The chain joins TRBV4-3 to TRBJ1-4; D possibly corresponds to TRBD1 (5 bases). The CDR3 is 16 residues long. The V end lost 0 bases, the J end lost 8 bases, and 16 bases lay between the germline ends. Germline CDR1 reads LGHNA; CDR2 reads YSLEER. Written as DNA, the CDR3 is TGCGCCAGCAGCCAAGAAGGGTCGGGGACGCCGGAAAAACTGTTTTTT. Translated: CASSQEGSGTPEKLFF.

The CDR3 is CASSLWNSGQPSTDTQYF. CDR3 DNA sequence: TGCGCCAGCAGCTTGTGGAATAGCGGGCAACCAAGCACAGATACGCAGTATTTT. The chain links TRBV5-1 to TRBJ2-3; 7 bases align to TRBD2. Germline CDR1 and CDR2: SGHRS and YFSETQ. V lost 1 base and J lost 0; bases outside the gene matches: 11. This CDR3 is 18 amino acids long.

This clonotype was counted a few times. The chain recombines TRBV29-1 with TRBJ2-5, with 10 bases fitting TRBD1. CDR1 is SQVTM and CDR2 is ANQGSEA in the germline V gene. The V segment lost 5 bases and the J segment 1 base; nucleotides outside the gene matches: 1. The CDR3 spans 13 residues. The CDR3 spells CSVWDRGQETQYF. Written as DNA, the CDR3 is TGCAGCGTTTGGGACAGGGGCCAAGAGACCCAGTACTTC.

This clonotype has a handful of counts. This chain connects TRBV7-2 to TRBJ2-1; D gene ambiguous. Germline lookup yields CDR1 SGHTA and CDR2 FQGNSA. The CDR3 is 14 residues long. V was shortened by 5 bases and J by 0 bases, with 8 bases between the two germline ends. In DNA form, the CDR3 reads TGTGCCAGCAGCACCTCGAGCTCCTACAATGAGCAGTTCTTC. Its translation is CASSTSSSYNEQFF.

This sequence joins TRBV29-1 and TRBJ2-4; TRBD2 matches at 10 bases. The CDR3 runs 13 residues. J lost 4 bases, V lost 5 bases, and 2 bases had no gene match. CDR1 and CDR2 from the germline V gene are SQVTM and ANQGSEA. The CDR3 loop is CSVQTSGKNIQYF. The CDR3 region has the DNA TGCAGCGTTCAGACTAGCGGGAAAAACATTCAGTACTTC.

The sample holds many counts of this clonotype. The chain links TRBV4-2 to TRBJ1-1; perhaps TRBD1 as D (5 bases). With 1 base removed from V and 6 bases from J, the gap between germline ends came to 15 bases. This CDR3 has 15 residues. Germline CDR1 is LGHNA and CDR2 is YNFKEQ. The CDR3 region is CASSQARDRGAEAFF. CDR3 DNA sequence: TGTGCCAGCAGCCAAGCCAGGGATAGAGGTGCTGAAGCTTTCTTT.

This clonotype was seen only a few times. The chain is built from TRBV7-2 and TRBJ2-7, with TRBD2 as a possible D gene (5 bases). Trimming removed 8 bases at V and 3 bases at J, with 14 bases between. This CDR3 spans 13 amino acids. CDR1 SGHTA and CDR2 FQGNSA come from the germline V gene. The CDR3 bases are TGTGCCAGCCAACTCCTAACTAGCTACGAGCAGTACTTC. Its translation is CASQLLTSYEQYF.

The rearrangement joins TRBV5-5 to TRBJ2-3; D is unresolved. Deletions cut 4 bases from V and 4 bases from J, with 19 bases between. The length of the CDR3 is 16 residues. The V gene's germline CDR1 is SGHKS and CDR2 YYEKEE (reference sequence). CDR3 in amino acids: CASSPLAVPRADTQYF. The CDR3 DNA is TGTGCCAGCAGCCCATTGGCCGTCCCCCGGGCAGATACGCAGTATTTT.

This clonotype was counted between two and nine times. The genes are TRBV20-1 and TRBJ2-1, with D tentatively TRBD1 or TRBD2 (5 bases each). Germline V gene sequence: CDR1 DFQATT, CDR2 SNEGSKA (reference sequence). The CDR3 loop spans 16 amino acids. The V end was cut by 3 bases, the J end by 0 bases, with 15 bases between. CDR3 sequence: CSASLSRESSYNEQFF. In DNA form, the CDR3 reads TGCAGTGCTAGCTTGAGCAGGGAGAGCTCCTACAATGAGCAGTTCTTC.